What follows are 5 T cell receptor beta chains derived from one specimen sequenced in a study of T-cell reconstitution after alpha-beta-depleted transplantation in children. Unique molecular identifiers were incorporated into the prepared TCRbeta library. TCRdb reanalysed the PCR reads using MiXCR and keeps one entry per CDR3 protein. The sample shows 500,000 or so distinct CDR3 sequences, about an eighth of them seen only once. This specimen consisted of PBMCs, mostly from graft donor cells, obtained 180 days after TCRalphabeta/CD19-depleted stem cell transplant. These receptor sequences come from a female patient younger than 10 who had a stem cell transplant for aplastic anemia, so the T cells may come from the graft donor.

Only a few counts were recorded for this clonotype. The V call is TRBV9, the J call TRBJ2-7; no clear D gene. The germline gives CDR1 SGDLS, CDR2 YYNGEE. This CDR3 comprises 14 residues. Trimming removed 3 bases at V and 2 bases at J, with 12 bases between. The CDR3 nucleotides are TGTGCCAGCAGCGCATGGGATACCACCTACGAGCAGTACTTC. Translating gives CASSAWDTTYEQYF.

This clonotype was seen at least ten times. V gene TRBV5-1 combines with J gene TRBJ1-2; the match to TRBD1 covers 7 bases. Trimming took 4 bases from V and 4 from J; bases not matched to a gene: 19. Germline assignment: CDR1 SGHRS and CDR2 YFSETQ. The CDR3 is 18 amino acids. DNA of the CDR3: TGCGCCAGCAGCCCGTACCGGGACAGCGGACGCCCACTCTATGGCTACACCTTC. It specifies CASSPYRDSGRPLYGYTF.

In its sample, this clonotype was seen many times. The chain has TRBV29-1 and TRBJ1-1; possibly TRBD1 for D (5 bases). Germline V lookup: CDR1 SQVTM, CDR2 ANQGSEA. The CDR3 sequence is 14 residues long. Deletions cut 3 bases from V and 3 bases from J, with 14 bases between. The CDR3 nucleotides are TGCAGCGTTGAGCCCGCAGGGAGGGACACTGAAGCTTTCTTT. Protein product: CSVEPAGRDTEAFF.

The chain couples TRBV12-3 or TRBV12-4 to TRBJ2-2, with 7 bases that match TRBD2. This CDR3 is built from 18 residues. The V segment lost 4 bases and the J segment 3 bases; nucleotides outside the gene matches: 14. The DNA for the CDR3 is TGTGCCAGCAGTTCACTCCCCGTTGGGAGGGTCGACACCGGGGAGCTGTTTTTT. Protein sequence: CASSSLPVGRVDTGELFF.

This clonotype was seen ten or more times. The V and J genes are TRBV5-1 and TRBJ2-1; 9 bases map to TRBD1. CDR1 and CDR2 from the germline V gene are SGHRS and YFSETQ. The CDR3 extends over 14 amino acids. Trimming removed 3 bases from V and 5 bases from J; junction bases left unmatched: 3. The CDR3 DNA sequence: TGCGCCAGCAGCTCGGACAGGGGCGACAATGAGCAGTTCTTC. This translates into CASSSDRGDNEQFF.